Following are 8 T cell receptor beta chains from one sample sequenced in a study of stem cell transplantation in POMP-related autoinflammatory disease listed by TCRdb under 2021. This specimen's time point label, interpreted: before hematopoietic stem cell transplant. Library prep was done by the immunoSEQ multiplex PCR assay. TCRdb limited this immuneACCESS table to in-frame rearrangements with V and J called. A share of clones is missing; checked studies link under half to unresolved V genes, and the rest is unexplained. The sample table records approximately 1,300 clones; around 82% of these occur just once. 9.5% to 15% of the sample rests with the top ten. Sequenced here: Tregs from PBMCs, sampled before stem cell transplantation. Receptors were obtained from a human donor with POMP-related autoinflammation and immune dysregulation (PRAID).

The V and J genes are TRBV6-5 and TRBJ1-4; 7 nucleotides match TRBD1. This CDR3 has 11 residues. Trimming took 10 bases from V and 5 from J; bases not matched to a gene: 1. CDR1 is MNHEY, CDR2 SVGAGI, per germline. The CDR3: CATQGNEKLFF. In nucleotides, the CDR3 is TGTGCCACACAGGGGAATGAAAAACTGTTTTTT.

The chain joins TRBV5-1 to TRBJ2-7; 7 bases match TRBD2. This CDR3 spans 15 amino acids. J lost 2 bases, V lost 4 bases, and 9 bases had no gene match. Germline V gene lookup returns CDR1 SGHRS and CDR2 YFSETQ. The CDR3 region is CASSRSLAAPYEQYF. DNA of the CDR3: TGCGCCAGCAGCCGGTCGCTAGCGGCCCCCTACGAGCAGTACTTC.

In this sample, this clone turned up once. The chain is built from TRBV25-1 and TRBJ1-4; 7 bases are shared with TRBD1. The CDR3 loop spans 14 amino acids. V was clipped by 5 bases and J by 2 bases; unmatched bases: 2. Germline CDR1 is MGHDK and CDR2 is SYGVNS. The CDR3 loop is CASSFRGTNEKLFF. The CDR3 DNA sequence: TGTGCCAGCAGTTTCAGGGGGACTAATGAAAAACTGTTTTTT.

The chain uses TRBV30 and TRBJ2-3; no reliable D call. Trimming left V 1 base short and J 1 base short, with 3 bases between. CDR3 length: 12 residues. Germline CDR1 and CDR2: GTSNPN and SVGIG (reference sequence). The CDR3 loop reads CAWSEGTDTQYF. For the CDR3, the DNA is TGTGCCTGGAGTGAGGGCACAGATACGCAGTATTTT.

Turning to this clone: At one of its ends the junction is not consistent with the germline gene, which may arise from a read error. V is TRBV10-3 and J is TRBJ2-7; 7 bases fit TRBD1. CDR3 length: 16 residues. Germline CDR1 is ENHRY and CDR2 is SYGVKD. CDR3 region: CAISELGQATSHEQYF. The CDR3 nucleotides are TGTGCCATCAGTGAACTAGGACAGGCTACCTCCCACGAGCAGTACTTC.

This clone was detected only a few times. J is TRBJ2-1 and V is TRBV5-1, with TRBD2 matching 10 bases. From germline, CDR1 is SGHRS and CDR2 YFSETQ. CDR3 length equals 18 residues. J gave up 0 bases and V 4 bases, and 10 bases lay outside the gene matches. CDR3 coding DNA: TGCGCCAGCAGCAGAAGACTTAGCGGGGGGAGCTCCTACAATGAGCAGTTCTTC. It translates to CASSRRLSGGSSYNEQFF.

J is TRBJ2-2 and V is TRBV9; a possible D gene is TRBD2 (5 bases). CDR1 is SGDLS and CDR2 is YYNGEE in the germline V gene. Trimming removed 4 bases from V and 1 base from J, with 14 bases in between. The CDR3 totals 16 residues. The CDR3 region is CASSPPDGENTGELFF. CDR3 DNA sequence: TGTGCCAGCAGCCCCCCGGACGGGGAGAACACCGGGGAGCTGTTTTTT. The entire variable domain, with the rest obtained from reference TRBV9 and TRBJ2-2, is as follows: DSGVTQTPKHLITATGQRVTLRCSPRSGDLSVYWYQQSLDQGLQFLIQYYNGEERAKGNILERFSAQQFPDLHSELNLSSLELGDSALYFCASSPPDGENTGELFFGEGSRLTVL.

The rearrangement links TRBV7-9 to TRBJ2-7, with 9 bases that match TRBD1. This CDR3 is built from 13 residues. J lost 4 bases, V lost 3 bases, and 1 base had no gene match. The V gene's germline CDR1 is SEHNR and CDR2 FQNEAQ (reference sequence). CDR3 sequence: CASSFGQGYEQYF. As DNA, the CDR3 is TGTGCCAGCAGCTTTGGACAGGGGTACGAGCAGTACTTC.